One sample yielded the 20 T cell receptor beta chains listed below, sequenced in a study of cytomegalovirus exposure and HLA in healthy donors. Both 60 Vbeta primers and 13 Jbeta primers went into the PCR. Clones were read by immunoSEQ multiplex PCR, and TCRdb kept only the in-frame ones, dropping some. The repertoire holds more than 95,000 clones, 65% to 80% seen once, with about a tenth in the top ten. Sample: PBMCs. The receptors come from a woman aged 18-29 years in good health and CMV-seropositive.

The V call is TRBV4-2, the J call TRBJ2-3; 14 bases are a match to TRBD2. CDR1 is LGHNA and CDR2 is YNFKEQ in the germline V gene. The CDR3 loop spans 18 amino acids. With 2 bases clipped from V and 3 bases from J, the junction kept 7 bases outside the gene matches. CDR3 DNA: TGTGCCAGCAGCCAACAAGAGGGACTAGCGGGGGAAACAGATACGCAGTATTTT. It yields the protein CASSQQEGLAGETDTQYF.

The V call is TRBV7-3, the J call TRBJ2-7, with 9 nucleotides matching TRBD2. V lost 2 bases and J lost 2; bases outside the gene matches: 4. Per germline, CDR1 SGHTA and CDR2 FQGTGA. The length of the CDR3 is 15 residues. The CDR3 loop is CASSLGAGGPYEQYF. The CDR3 coding sequence is TGTGCCAGCAGCTTAGGGGCGGGAGGGCCCTACGAGCAGTACTTC.

This sequence joins TRBV18 and TRBJ1-5, with 12 bases matching TRBD1. Per germline, CDR1 KGHSH and CDR2 LQKENI. With V trimmed by 6 bases and J by 6 bases, 6 bases remained unmatched. This CDR3 comprises 15 residues. The CDR3: CASSGTGGGGQPQHF. CDR3 nucleotide sequence: TGTGCCAGCTCCGGGACAGGGGGCGGGGGTCAGCCCCAGCATTTT.

The chain uses TRBV7-3 and TRBJ1-2, with unresolved D. The germline V gene has CDR1 SGHTA and CDR2 FQGTGA. This CDR3 comprises 17 residues. The V and J ends lost 1 base and 0 bases respectively, with 15 bases between them. For the CDR3, the DNA is TGTGCCAGCAGCTTAAAGTTGGTGGCCTCGTCTAACTATGGCTACACCTTC. Translating it yields CASSLKLVASSNYGYTF.

This sequence joins TRBV29-1 and TRBJ2-1; D may be TRBD1 (6 bases). CDR3 size: 15 residues. Germline assignment: CDR1 SQVTM and CDR2 ANQGSEA. With 0 bases removed from V and 2 bases from J, the gap between germline ends came to 11 bases. CDR3 residues: CSVEEGDTAYNEQFF. The CDR3 nucleotides are TGCAGCGTTGAAGAGGGGGACACTGCCTACAATGAGCAGTTCTTC.

The chain joins TRBV6-1 to TRBJ2-3; no reliable D call. The germline V and J ends were trimmed by 5 bases and 10 bases, with 22 bases remaining between them. This CDR3 has 15 residues. Germline V gene sequence: CDR1 MNHNS, CDR2 SASEGT. DNA of the CDR3: TGTGCCAGCAGTCAGCTAGAGTACACACTTGCCCCGCAGTATTTT. Residues: CASSQLEYTLAPQYF.

This chain connects TRBV7-9 to TRBJ1-2; D is ambiguous. Germline values: CDR1 SEHNR, CDR2 FQNEAQ (reference sequence). The CDR3 is 13 amino acids. V lost 5 bases to trimming and J lost 4 bases, with 11 bases between them. CDR3 residues: CASSLSGSYGYTF. The CDR3 DNA follows: TGTGCCAGCAGCCTAAGCGGCAGCTATGGCTACACCTTC.

The rearrangement joins TRBV28 to TRBJ2-1; 15 bases map to TRBD2. In germline, CDR1 is MDHEN, CDR2 SYDVKM. The J segment lost 3 bases and the V segment lost 2 bases, leaving 11 bases of the junction unmatched. The CDR3 loop spans 20 amino acids. The CDR3: CASSLGAFGTSGGSYNEQFF. CDR3 bases: TGTGCCAGCAGTTTAGGGGCTTTCGGGACTAGCGGGGGGAGCTACAATGAGCAGTTCTTC.

The chain combines TRBV25-1 with TRBJ2-5, with 7 nucleotides matching TRBD1. This CDR3 has 16 amino acids. Germline V gene data show CDR1 as MGHDK and CDR2 as SYGVNS. With V trimmed by 1 base and J by 2 bases, 7 bases remained unmatched. The CDR3 DNA is TGTGCCAGCAGTGAATCCCGGGGACAGCCTCAAGAGACCCAGTACTTC. It codes for CASSESRGQPQETQYF.

This clone has only a few counts. In the same sample, other DNA sequences code for this CDR3. In DNA, the CDR3 is TGCGCCAGCAGCTTGGAACTAGCGGGGGAGACCCAGTACTTC. Its translation is CASSLELAGETQYF. J is TRBJ2-5 and V is TRBV5-1; TRBD2 matches 10 bases. V dropped 0 bases and J dropped 5; count of bases not matched to a gene: 1. CDR1 is SGHRS and CDR2 is YFSETQ in the germline V gene. The CDR3 has 14 residues.

The J gene is TRBJ1-1, the V gene TRBV2, with a weak D call TRBD1 (5 bases). Per the germline V gene, CDR1 is SNHLY and CDR2 is FYNNEI. Trimming cost V 5 bases and J 4 bases, with 11 bases left between them. This CDR3 spans 13 amino acids. DNA of the CDR3: TGTGCCAGCAGTCCCGGGAGGGGCACTGAAGCTTTCTTT. This gives the protein CASSPGRGTEAFF.

This chain uses TRBV7-9 with TRBJ1-1; TRBD1 matches 10 bases. Germline-derived CDR1 and CDR2 are SEHNR and FQNEAQ (reference sequence). The J segment lost 5 bases and the V segment lost 4 bases, leaving 7 bases of the junction unmatched. The CDR3 runs to 15 residues. CDR3 residues: CASSWTGGIVTEAFF. The CDR3 nucleotides read TGTGCCAGCAGCTGGACAGGGGGAATTGTGACTGAAGCTTTCTTT.

V usage is TRBV6-5 and J usage is TRBJ2-7; D gene uncertain. Germline lookup yields CDR1 MNHEY and CDR2 SVGAGI. The CDR3 has 13 residues. Trimming removed 2 bases from V and 3 bases from J, with 8 bases in between. The CDR3 loop reads CASSYGPLYEQYF. The CDR3, as DNA: TGTGCCAGCAGTTACGGCCCCCTCTACGAGCAGTACTTC.

The chain is built from TRBV4-1 and TRBJ2-2; D is undetermined. V was cut by 6 bases and J by 4 bases, with 6 bases left in between. Germline CDR1 and CDR2: MGHRA and YSYEKL. CDR3 length: 12 amino acids. The CDR3 bases are TGCGCCAGCAGGGCCCCCACCGGGGAGCTGTTTTTT. Translation gives CASRAPTGELFF.

The chain employs TRBV10-3 and TRBJ1-2; unclear D gene. Per the germline V gene, CDR1 is ENHRY and CDR2 is SYGVKD. V was clipped by 4 bases and J by 2 bases, with 11 bases between them. CDR3 length: 14 amino acids. The chain's CDR3 is CAISVSQINYGYTF. For the CDR3, the DNA is TGTGCCATCAGTGTAAGTCAGATAAACTATGGCTACACCTTC.

The chain combines TRBV29-1 with TRBJ2-3; 9 bases fit TRBD2. The CDR3 loop spans 15 amino acids. Losses at the gene ends were 6 bases for V and 5 bases for J; bases not matched to a gene: 12. In germline, CDR1 is SQVTM, CDR2 ANQGSEA. CDR3 in DNA: TGCAGCGTCCGAAGGTCTAGCGGGGAAGGAGATACGCAGTATTTT. Translation gives CSVRRSSGEGDTQYF.

V is TRBV5-4 and J is TRBJ1-6; 10 nucleotides agree with TRBD1. The junction had 9 bases not matched to a gene; V was cut back by 4 bases and J by 5 bases. The CDR3 spans 17 residues. Per germline, CDR1 SGHNT and CDR2 YYREEE (reference sequence). The chain's CDR3 is CASSRPGTGANNSPLHF. CDR3 sequence (DNA): TGTGCCAGCAGCCGTCCCGGGACAGGGGCCAATAATTCACCCCTCCACTTT.

This rearrangement joins TRBV2 to TRBJ2-3; TRBD1 matches 7 bases. The junction had 16 bases not matched to a gene; V was cut back by 7 bases and J by 6 bases. CDR1 is SNHLY, CDR2 FYNNEI, per germline. The CDR3 has 16 residues. The CDR3 nucleotides are TGTGCCAGCATCCCAGTACTGAGGGGGCAAGCGGATACGCAGTATTTT. It codes for CASIPVLRGQADTQYF. The whole variable domain, filled in from reference TRBV2 and TRBJ2-3, reads EPEVTQTPSHQVTQMGQEVILRCVPISNHLYFYWYRQILGQKVEFLVSFYNNEISEKSEIFDDQFSVERPDGSNFTLKIRSTKLEDSAMYFCASIPVLRGQADTQYFGPGTRLTVL.

V gene TRBV27 combines with J gene TRBJ1-1; TRBD1 aligns across 10 bases. The J segment lost 3 bases and the V segment lost 5 bases, leaving 9 bases of the junction unmatched. Germline values: CDR1 MNHEY, CDR2 SMNVEV (reference sequence). This CDR3 is built from 16 residues. CDR3 nucleotides: TGTGCCAGCAGTCCCTGGACAGGGGGTTTGTACACTGAAGCTTTCTTT. Its protein product is CASSPWTGGLYTEAFF.

The V and J genes are TRBV30 and TRBJ1-1; D gene uncertain. The V gene's germline CDR1 is GTSNPN and CDR2 SVGIG (reference sequence). V gave up 3 bases and J gave up 1 base, with 6 bases separating them. The CDR3 consists of 12 residues. CDR3: CAWRRRNTEAFF. The CDR3 DNA sequence: TGTGCCTGGAGACGCAGGAACACTGAAGCTTTCTTT.